Sequencing of this T cell receptor beta chain was carried out in a study of identical twins. Overall study findings and caveats: High-abundance cord blood beta clonotypes had fewer insertions; memory repertoires showed none.

A single record per CDR3 protein comes from TCRdb applying MiXCR to the 5' RACE reads. The sample comprises about 520,000 distinct CDR3 sequences, around 20% of which are singletons, and around 0.9% rests with the top ten. From germline, CDR1 is DFQATT and CDR2 SNEGSKA (reference sequence). The CDR3 loop spans 14 amino acids. In the case of this clonotype: Its antigen remains unknown. At one end, the junction sequence differs from germline, possibly due to a read error.

A further study also used this sample, focusing on T cells expressing NK-cell markers. From that paper: With respect to HCMV, most of the eight sequenced donors were seropositive, and one was seronegative. The contribution of dominant NKG2C+ clonotypes to CD8+ T cells in a handful of donors was about 1.0-7.5%.

The sequence derives from a woman aged 18-29 years in good health. V gene TRBV20-1 combines with J gene TRBJ2-4; no firm D call. Specimen: CD4+ T cells sorted from blood. CDR3 nucleotides: TGCAGTGTTAGAGATCCGATAGCCAAAAACATTCAGTACTTC. Translated: CSVRDPIAKNIQYF.